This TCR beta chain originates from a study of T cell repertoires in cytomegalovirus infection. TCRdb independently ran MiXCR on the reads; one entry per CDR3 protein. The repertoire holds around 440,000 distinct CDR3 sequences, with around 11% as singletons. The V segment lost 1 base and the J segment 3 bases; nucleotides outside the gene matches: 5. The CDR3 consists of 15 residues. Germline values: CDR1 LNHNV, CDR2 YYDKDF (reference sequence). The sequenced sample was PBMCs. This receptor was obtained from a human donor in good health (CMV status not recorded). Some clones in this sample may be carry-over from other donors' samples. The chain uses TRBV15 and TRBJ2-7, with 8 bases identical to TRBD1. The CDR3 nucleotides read TGTGCCACCAGCAGAGGTACAGGGGGGCTCTACGAGCAGTACTTC. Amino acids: CATSRGTGGLYEQYF. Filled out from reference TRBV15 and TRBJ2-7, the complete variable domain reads DAMVIQNPRYQVTQFGKPVTLSCSQTLNHNVMYWYQQKSSQAPKLLFHYYDKDFNNEADTPDNFQSRRPNTSFCFLDIRSPGLGDTAMYLCATSRGTGGLYEQYFGPGTRLTVT.